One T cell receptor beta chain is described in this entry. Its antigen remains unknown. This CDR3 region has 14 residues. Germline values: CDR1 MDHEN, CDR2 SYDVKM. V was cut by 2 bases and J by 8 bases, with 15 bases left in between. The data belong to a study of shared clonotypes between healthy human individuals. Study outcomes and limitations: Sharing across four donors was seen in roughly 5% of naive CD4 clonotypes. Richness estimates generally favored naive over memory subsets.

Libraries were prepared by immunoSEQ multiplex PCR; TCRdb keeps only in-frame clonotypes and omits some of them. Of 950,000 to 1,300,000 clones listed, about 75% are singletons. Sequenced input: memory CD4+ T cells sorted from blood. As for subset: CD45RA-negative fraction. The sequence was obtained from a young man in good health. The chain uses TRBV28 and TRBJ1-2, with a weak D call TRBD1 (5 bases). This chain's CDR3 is CASSLQGRTWGYTF. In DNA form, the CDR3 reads TGTGCCAGCAGTTTACAGGGAAGGACATGGGGCTACACCTTC.